This T cell receptor beta chain was profiled in a study of blood T cell repertoires in COVID-19. Per the study methods: Amplification of reference gene primers provided the estimated nucleated cell counts. Produced via immunoSEQ multiplex PCR; TCRdb's table is partial and in-frame only. V and J calls and clone size come straight from that table; D and trimming were deduced from the DNA. The sample shows about 380,000 clones, roughly 90% of them seen only once. Germline-derived CDR1 and CDR2 are SQVTM and ANQGSEA. The CDR3 sequence is 16 residues long. The ends lost 3 bases at V and 3 bases at J; junction bases unmatched: 8.

This rearrangement joins TRBV29-1 to TRBJ2-1; 10 nucleotides align to TRBD2. The source is a man aged 35-49 years with acute or convalescent COVID-19. Sequencing used peripheral blood. CDR3 DNA sequence: TGCAGCGTTGATCAGCGGGAGGGCCGGAGCTACAATGAGCAGTTCTTC. Its translation is CSVDQREGRSYNEQFF.